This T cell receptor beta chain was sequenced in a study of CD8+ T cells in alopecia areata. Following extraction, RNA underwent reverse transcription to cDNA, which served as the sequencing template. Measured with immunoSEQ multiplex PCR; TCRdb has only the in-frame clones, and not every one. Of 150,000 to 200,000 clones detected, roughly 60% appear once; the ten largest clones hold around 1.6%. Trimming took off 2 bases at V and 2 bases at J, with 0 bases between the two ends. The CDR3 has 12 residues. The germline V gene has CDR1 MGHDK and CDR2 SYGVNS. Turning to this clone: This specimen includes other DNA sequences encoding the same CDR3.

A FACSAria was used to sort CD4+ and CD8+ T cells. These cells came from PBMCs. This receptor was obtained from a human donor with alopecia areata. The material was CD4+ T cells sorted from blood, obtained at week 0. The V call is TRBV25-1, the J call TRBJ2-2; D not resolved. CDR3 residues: CASSENTGELFF. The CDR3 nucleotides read TGTGCCAGCAGTGAAAACACCGGGGAGCTGTTTTTT.